This TCR beta chain was documented in a study of OX40 agonist ivuxolimab in advanced cancers. CDR1 is SGHNT, CDR2 YENEEA, per germline. The junction had 5 bases not matched to a gene; V was cut back by 0 bases and J by 3 bases. The CDR3 is made up of 15 amino acids. Using immunoSEQ multiplex PCR, the repertoire was profiled, and TCRdb retains in-frame clones only, with some absent. The table has about 48,000 clones, roughly 81% seen once. The gene calls are TRBV11-3 and TRBJ2-7, with 7 nucleotides matching TRBD1. This receptor was taken from an adult with an advanced solid tumor such as melanoma, head and neck, liver or kidney cancer. Sequenced material: CD4+ or CD8+ T cells sorted from blood, taken in a trial of the OX40 agonist ivuxolimab. The CDR3 DNA is TGTGCCAGCAGCTTAGAGTCGGGACAGCACTACGAGCAGTACTTC. This translates into CASSLESGQHYEQYF.